A selection of T cell receptor beta chains follows, all from one sample in a study of Ad26.COV2.S vaccination and SARS-CoV-2 variants. The repertoire was sequenced with immunoSEQ multiplex PCR; TCRdb's copy has only in-frame clones and lacks some. The data show about 420,000 clones, with roughly 90% seen just once and approximately 4% held by the top ten. Sequencing used peripheral blood, obtained in a trial of Ad26.COV2.S vaccine versus placebo. The receptors stem from a person between 18 and 60 years old who received the Ad26.COV2.S COVID-19 vaccine or a placebo. Both conserved end residues are part of each CDR3. The order of the fields is D gene, V gene, J gene, clone size, CDR3 DNA, CDR3 protein. The D gene is left open where the match is weak. Some rows mark clone size as missing; the rest say once, few, many or name a class of expanded clone.

d_gene: .
v_gene: TRBV6-2/TRBV6-3
j_gene: TRBJ2-5
abundance: .
CDR3nt: TGTGCCAGCAGCCACGGAGGGGGTCGGGACAAGAGGTACTTC
CDR3aa: CASSHGGGRDKRYF

d_gene: .
v_gene: TRBV12-3/TRBV12-4
j_gene: TRBJ2-1
abundance: .
CDR3nt: TGTGCCAGCAGTAGTCGGCCGCAGCAGTTCTTC
CDR3aa: CASSSRPQQFF

d_gene: .
v_gene: TRBV5-5
j_gene: TRBJ2-7
abundance: .
CDR3nt: TGTGCCAGCAGCTTGTGGGTACTCGACTACGAGCAGTACTTC
CDR3aa: CASSLWVLDYEQYF

d_gene: .
v_gene: TRBV19
j_gene: TRBJ2-7
abundance: .
CDR3nt: TGTGCCAGTAGTAAAATTCTGAACTACGAGCAGTACTTC
CDR3aa: CASSKILNYEQYF

d_gene: .
v_gene: TRBV7-9
j_gene: TRBJ2-7
abundance: few
CDR3nt: TGTGCCAGCAGCCTGTCGGAAGTTTACGAGCAGTACTTC
CDR3aa: CASSLSEVYEQYF

d_gene: .
v_gene: TRBV7-2
j_gene: TRBJ1-4
abundance: .
CDR3nt: TGTGCCAGCAGCCCAGGGACCACAACTAATGAAAAACTGTTTTTT
CDR3aa: CASSPGTTTNEKLFF

d_gene: .
v_gene: TRBV5-1
j_gene: TRBJ2-7
abundance: .
CDR3nt: TGCGCCAGCAGCTTGGTCAGCCTCTCCTACGAGCAGTACTTC
CDR3aa: CASSLVSLSYEQYF

d_gene: .
v_gene: TRBV29-1
j_gene: TRBJ1-2
abundance: .
CDR3nt: TGCAGCGTTGAAGCGGGAGGCAACTATGGCTACACCTTC
CDR3aa: CSVEAGGNYGYTF

d_gene: .
v_gene: TRBV7-9
j_gene: TRBJ1-2
abundance: .
CDR3nt: TGTGCCAGCAGCTTTTCGGCAGGGGTAGTGTCTGGCTACACCTTC
CDR3aa: CASSFSAGVVSGYTF

d_gene: TRBD1
v_gene: TRBV6-1
j_gene: TRBJ1-6
abundance: few
CDR3nt: TGTGCCAGCAGTGAAACAGGGGGATCCCTCCACTTT
CDR3aa: CASSETGGSLHF

d_gene: .
v_gene: TRBV11-1
j_gene: TRBJ2-1
abundance: .
CDR3nt: TGTGCCAGCAGCTTAGGCAGGGATTACAATGAGCAGTTCTTC
CDR3aa: CASSLGRDYNEQFF

d_gene: .
v_gene: TRBV5-1
j_gene: TRBJ1-3
abundance: .
CDR3nt: TGCGCCAGCAGCTTGGGGACAGACGGAAACACCATATATTTT
CDR3aa: CASSLGTDGNTIYF

d_gene: TRBD1
v_gene: TRBV6-9
j_gene: TRBJ1-5
abundance: .
CDR3nt: TGTGCCAGCAGTTACCGACAGGGGGTCTGCAATCAGCCCCAGCATTTT
CDR3aa: CASSYRQGVCNQPQHF

d_gene: .
v_gene: TRBV7-2
j_gene: TRBJ1-6
abundance: .
CDR3nt: TGTGCCAGCAGCTTAGCAGGTAGCAATTCACCCCTCCACTTT
CDR3aa: CASSLAGSNSPLHF

d_gene: TRBD1
v_gene: TRBV10-3
j_gene: TRBJ2-2
abundance: .
CDR3nt: TGTGCCATCAGTGGCCGGGACAGGGGTACCGGGGAGCTGTTTTTT
CDR3aa: CAISGRDRGTGELFF

d_gene: TRBD1
v_gene: TRBV5-1
j_gene: TRBJ1-1
abundance: .
CDR3nt: TGCGCCAGCAGCTTGGGTGGACAGGGCACGACTGAAGCTTTCTTT
CDR3aa: CASSLGGQGTTEAFF

d_gene: .
v_gene: TRBV7-6
j_gene: TRBJ2-7
abundance: .
CDR3nt: TGTGCCAGCAGCGACTGGGGGGAAATACGGAAGGAGCAGTACTTC
CDR3aa: CASSDWGEIRKEQYF

d_gene: TRBD2
v_gene: TRBV11-1
j_gene: TRBJ2-3
abundance: .
CDR3nt: TGTGCCAGCAGCACCTTAGCGGGGGGCGTCACAGATACGCAGTATTTT
CDR3aa: CASSTLAGGVTDTQYF

d_gene: .
v_gene: TRBV28
j_gene: TRBJ2-3
abundance: .
CDR3nt: TGTGCCAGCAGTGGGGGAGGCACAGATACGCAGTATTTT
CDR3aa: CASSGGGTDTQYF

d_gene: .
v_gene: TRBV3-1/TRBV3-2
j_gene: TRBJ2-1
abundance: .
CDR3nt: TGTGCCAGCAGCCAAGGTTTGAGACAGAGCTCCTACAATGAGCAGTTCTTC
CDR3aa: CASSQGLRQSSYNEQFF

d_gene: TRBD2
v_gene: TRBV6-4
j_gene: TRBJ2-3
abundance: many
CDR3nt: TGTGCCAGCAGTGTCAGCGGGGGAACTGATACGCAGTATTTT
CDR3aa: CASSVSGGTDTQYF

d_gene: TRBD1
v_gene: TRBV4-3
j_gene: TRBJ2-5
abundance: .
CDR3nt: TGCGCCAGCAGCCAGGGGACAGGGGGTGTGGGAGAGACCCAGTACTTC
CDR3aa: CASSQGTGGVGETQYF

d_gene: .
v_gene: TRBV10-3
j_gene: TRBJ1-2
abundance: once
CDR3nt: TGTGCCATCAGTGATGGAAGGGTGCAAGGCTACACCTTC
CDR3aa: CAISDGRVQGYTF

d_gene: TRBD1
v_gene: TRBV7-9
j_gene: TRBJ2-7
abundance: .
CDR3nt: TGTGCCAGCAGCCCCGCCCAGGGACAGCCCGTCTACGAGCAGTACTTC
CDR3aa: CASSPAQGQPVYEQYF

d_gene: TRBD1
v_gene: TRBV28
j_gene: TRBJ2-7
abundance: once
CDR3nt: TGTGCCAGCCGGGACAGGGGTCCATCCTACGAGCAGTACTTC
CDR3aa: CASRDRGPSYEQYF

d_gene: .
v_gene: TRBV6-2/TRBV6-3
j_gene: TRBJ2-3
abundance: .
CDR3nt: TGTGCCAGCAGTAACGACGGTACAGATACGCAGTATTTT
CDR3aa: CASSNDGTDTQYF

d_gene: TRBD2
v_gene: TRBV10-3
j_gene: TRBJ2-3
abundance: .
CDR3nt: TGTGCCACCGCTATCCTTAAGACTAGCGGGGGAACAGATACGCAGTATTTT
CDR3aa: CATAILKTSGGTDTQYF

d_gene: TRBD1
v_gene: TRBV7-6
j_gene: TRBJ2-7
abundance: once
CDR3nt: TGTGCCAGCAGCTCCCGGGACAGCTCCTACGAGCAGTACTTC
CDR3aa: CASSSRDSSYEQYF

d_gene: .
v_gene: TRBV5-1
j_gene: TRBJ2-3
abundance: .
CDR3nt: TGCGCCAGCAGCCCCGGTGGTGGGTATGGAGATACGCAGTATTTT
CDR3aa: CASSPGGGYGDTQYF

d_gene: .
v_gene: TRBV4-3
j_gene: TRBJ1-1
abundance: .
CDR3nt: TGCGCCAGCAGCCAAGGTATTGGGGACACTGAAGCTTTCTTT
CDR3aa: CASSQGIGDTEAFF

d_gene: TRBD1
v_gene: TRBV28
j_gene: TRBJ1-2
abundance: .
CDR3nt: TGTGCCAGCAGGGACAGGGACAAACCTGAGAACTATGGCTACACCTTC
CDR3aa: CASRDRDKPENYGYTF

d_gene: .
v_gene: TRBV4-3
j_gene: TRBJ1-2
abundance: .
CDR3nt: TGCGCCAGCAGCCAAGATAACAGGGCGGCCTATGGCTACACCTTC
CDR3aa: CASSQDNRAAYGYTF

d_gene: .
v_gene: TRBV28
j_gene: TRBJ2-2
abundance: .
CDR3nt: TGTGCCAGCAGTTTTGGGGGGGGCAACACCGGGGAGCTGTTTTTT
CDR3aa: CASSFGGGNTGELFF

d_gene: .
v_gene: TRBV7-2
j_gene: TRBJ2-1
abundance: .
CDR3nt: TGTGCCAGCAGCTTCTTTAGGGATAATGAGCAGTTCTTC
CDR3aa: CASSFFRDNEQFF

d_gene: .
v_gene: TRBV27
j_gene: TRBJ1-5
abundance: .
CDR3nt: TGTGCCAGCAGTTTATCAGTCGGTAGCAATCAGCCCCAGCATTTT
CDR3aa: CASSLSVGSNQPQHF

d_gene: .
v_gene: TRBV5-1
j_gene: TRBJ2-7
abundance: .
CDR3nt: TGCGCCAGCAGCTTGGTATCCAGCGGGTATTCCTACGAGCAGTACTTC
CDR3aa: CASSLVSSGYSYEQYF

d_gene: .
v_gene: TRBV9
j_gene: TRBJ1-1
abundance: once
CDR3nt: TGTGCCAGCAGAGACAGGTTTCCCACTGAAGCTTTCTTT
CDR3aa: CASRDRFPTEAFF

d_gene: TRBD2
v_gene: TRBV19
j_gene: TRBJ2-1
abundance: .
CDR3nt: TGTGCCAGTAGTACTCCGGGACTAGCGGGGGGGCGCAATGAGCAGTTCTTC
CDR3aa: CASSTPGLAGGRNEQFF

d_gene: .
v_gene: TRBV28
j_gene: TRBJ1-1
abundance: .
CDR3nt: TGTGCCAGCACCGCGGGGGGGGAAGGTACTGAAGCTTTCTTT
CDR3aa: CASTAGGEGTEAFF

d_gene: TRBD2
v_gene: TRBV18
j_gene: TRBJ2-7
abundance: .
CDR3nt: TGTGCCAGCTCACCCCCCCTCGGACTAGGGAGCTCCTACGAGCAGTACTTC
CDR3aa: CASSPPLGLGSSYEQYF

d_gene: .
v_gene: TRBV5-1
j_gene: TRBJ1-1
abundance: .
CDR3nt: TGCGCCAGCAGCTTGGTTGGGGCTATGAACACTGAAGCTTTCTTT
CDR3aa: CASSLVGAMNTEAFF

d_gene: .
v_gene: TRBV11-2
j_gene: TRBJ2-4
abundance: once
CDR3nt: TGTGCCAGCAGCTTAGATCTCGGGGTCATTCAGTACTTC
CDR3aa: CASSLDLGVIQYF

d_gene: .
v_gene: TRBV28
j_gene: TRBJ1-5
abundance: .
CDR3nt: TGTGCCAGCAGTACCAATAAGCCCCAGCATTTT
CDR3aa: CASSTNKPQHF

d_gene: .
v_gene: TRBV7-3
j_gene: TRBJ1-2
abundance: .
CDR3nt: TGTGCCAGCAGCGCCGATAACTATGGCTACACCTTC
CDR3aa: CASSADNYGYTF

d_gene: TRBD1
v_gene: TRBV18
j_gene: TRBJ2-3
abundance: .
CDR3nt: TGTGCCAGCTCACCAAGCAGGGGGTTCGGCACAGATACGCAGTATTTT
CDR3aa: CASSPSRGFGTDTQYF

d_gene: TRBD2
v_gene: TRBV19
j_gene: TRBJ2-5
abundance: .
CDR3nt: TGTGCCAGTAGTAGCGGGGGGGCTCAAGAGACCCAGTACTTC
CDR3aa: CASSSGGAQETQYF

d_gene: TRBD2
v_gene: TRBV9
j_gene: TRBJ2-1
abundance: .
CDR3nt: TGTGCCAGCAGCCCCGGGACTAGCGGGGGGGCAAGGAGTGAGCAGTTCTTC
CDR3aa: CASSPGTSGGARSEQFF

d_gene: TRBD1
v_gene: TRBV12-3/TRBV12-4
j_gene: TRBJ1-1
abundance: .
CDR3nt: TGTGCCAGCAGCCCGGGACAGGCAGCTGAAGCTTTCTTT
CDR3aa: CASSPGQAAEAFF

d_gene: .
v_gene: TRBV6-2/TRBV6-3
j_gene: TRBJ1-2
abundance: .
CDR3nt: TGTGCCAGCAGTTACTCCGGGGGGAACTATGGCTACACCTTC
CDR3aa: CASSYSGGNYGYTF

d_gene: TRBD2
v_gene: TRBV6-6
j_gene: TRBJ2-3
abundance: .
CDR3nt: TGTGCCAGCAGTCGACTAGCGGGGGACACCGGCGATACGCAGTATTTT
CDR3aa: CASSRLAGDTGDTQYF

d_gene: .
v_gene: TRBV28
j_gene: TRBJ1-4
abundance: once
CDR3nt: TGTGCCAGCAGTTTCTCGACGTACGCCTGGGAACTGTTTTTT
CDR3aa: CASSFSTYAWELFF

d_gene: .
v_gene: TRBV4-2
j_gene: TRBJ1-1
abundance: .
CDR3nt: TGTGCCAGCAGCCAAGATTTGATGGCAGGGAGTGGAATGAACACTGAAGCTTTCTTT
CDR3aa: CASSQDLMAGSGMNTEAFF

d_gene: .
v_gene: TRBV9
j_gene: TRBJ2-5
abundance: .
CDR3nt: TGTGCCAGCAGCCAAGAAAGTGGGCGAGAGACCCAGTACTTC
CDR3aa: CASSQESGRETQYF

d_gene: .
v_gene: TRBV6-5
j_gene: TRBJ1-5
abundance: once
CDR3nt: TGTGCCAGCAGTTACTCGAGTATCAATCAGCCCCAGCATTTT
CDR3aa: CASSYSSINQPQHF

d_gene: TRBD1
v_gene: TRBV5-5
j_gene: TRBJ1-2
abundance: .
CDR3nt: TGTGCCAGCAGCTTTTTCGGGACAGAAGTCTATGGCTACACCTTC
CDR3aa: CASSFFGTEVYGYTF